These T cell receptor beta chains were read from a single sample in a study of identifying expanded T cells in peripheral blood. Profiling relied on immunoSEQ multiplex PCR, and the TCRdb table lists in-frame clones only, not all of them. Of around 60,000 clones listed, about four fifths are singletons. The sample consisted of blood. The receptor source for this set is a person aged 18 to 75 in good health. CDR3s leave out the opening cysteine and the closing phenylalanine or tryptophan. The order of the fields is CDR3 protein, J gene, V gene, clone size. Only part of the rows carry a size: once, few, many, or a class if the clone is expanded.

ASSLNKKETQY,TRBJ2-5,TRBV7-3,-
ASSELRLGGTYGYT,TRBJ1-2,TRBV2,-
ASTQGAEAF,TRBJ1-1,TRBV5-5,many
ASSSWTGPNTEAF,TRBJ1-1,TRBV19,-
ASSYLAGGVNTEAF,TRBJ1-1,TRBV6-5,-
ASSLQSGGFADTQY,TRBJ2-3,TRBV5-1,once
ASSLAHTYT,TRBJ1-2,TRBV28,-
ASQMDLLTTQY,TRBJ2-3,TRBV2,once
AISESFGSMNEQY,TRBJ2-7,TRBV10-3,-
ASSLAASGEAF,TRBJ1-1,TRBV5-6,-
ASASRHQETQY,TRBJ2-5,TRBV6-5,once
ASSSTGVYQETQY,TRBJ2-5,TRBV6-5,-
ASSLGNYGYT,TRBJ1-2,TRBV28,-
ASSLGPTLDSSYNSPLH,TRBJ1-6,TRBV27,-
ASSVGPYEQY,TRBJ2-7,TRBV25-1,-
ASSSRSSTDTQY,TRBJ2-3,TRBV7-9,-
ASSDFSRDSISDLTGELF,TRBJ2-2,TRBV10-2,-
ASSEQGTGELF,TRBJ2-2,TRBV6-1,-
SVVNSIYGYT,TRBJ1-2,TRBV29-1,-
ASSERGDTQY,TRBJ2-3,TRBV6-1,-
ASGLGHRGRTGDEQF,TRBJ2-1,TRBV12-5,-
ASSEAQYGAF,TRBJ1-1,TRBV2,-
ASSSYSGSSRQETQY,TRBJ2-5,TRBV5-1,-
ASSMARSGTEAF,TRBJ1-1,TRBV18,-
ASSPRPGLAGGEQY,TRBJ2-7,TRBV7-2,-
SVATGNQPQH,TRBJ1-5,TRBV29-1,-
ASSLGRDKNIQY,TRBJ2-4,TRBV5-1,-
ASSPRGGEAYEQY,TRBJ2-7,TRBV27,-
ASSLRGSSYNEQF,TRBJ2-1,TRBV5-8,-
ASTHRGPSYNEQF,TRBJ2-1,TRBV10-1,-
ASSLLSARSNEKLF,TRBJ1-4,TRBV11-2,-
ASSQDRFGLTGHQGNTIY,TRBJ1-3,TRBV4-1,-
ASSVKVGTEAF,TRBJ1-1,TRBV10-2,once
ASSHRDRVHEQY,TRBJ2-7,TRBV11-2,-
ASSRAPSPGNEQF,TRBJ2-1,TRBV11-2,-
ASAGASGANVLT,TRBJ2-6,TRBV7-8,-
ASSDPGLAGGTYNEQF,TRBJ2-1,TRBV25-1,once
ASRGNEGGYT,TRBJ1-2,TRBV10-2,-